This T cell receptor beta chain emerged from a study of T cells after yellow fever vaccination (dated by TCRdb to about 2019). Study-wide context: The SMART-Seq v4 Ultra Low Input RNA kit was used to prepare libraries from fractions with low cell numbers. Bulk TCR alpha and beta repertoires were sequenced longitudinally to track T-cell clones before and after primary and booster YFV17D yellow fever vaccination. Two healthy male donors made up the cohort, one aged 18 to 29 years and the other aged 30 to 40 years. Blood was drawn at multiple timepoints before and after primary and secondary immunization, with bulk PBMC replicates and cell subsets isolated.

Worth noting for this clonotype: Its antigen is not yet known. No base qualities exist here, and no much larger clone lies one base off it.

The run used an Illumina NovaSeq 6000. Synthesis of TCR cDNA relied on 5'RACE template switching, a step that introduced a universal primer site along with unique molecular identifiers. Priming of cDNA synthesis was performed from both the TCR alpha and TCR beta constant segments. Library amplification used two PCR steps, and the second PCR step added sample barcodes and sequencing adapters. Sequencing of the libraries was done on either Illumina HiSeq 2500 (2x100 bp) or NovaSeq (2x150 bp). Under the source paper's analysis protocol: Demultiplexing of reads and collapsing into UMI consensus sequences were performed with MIGEC, and V(D)J alignment was carried out with MiXCR. Clonotypes responding to the vaccine were identified with edgeR on replicate PBMC samples, with the criteria of FDR below 0.01 and a log2 fold change above 5 up to day 15. Each bulk clonotype received a CD4 or CD8 identity based on whether the sequenced CD4 or CD8 repertoire contained that clonotype at higher abundance. TCRdb itself trimmed the public reads at Q25 with fastp, ran MiXCR and retained productive beta chains. Entries are consolidated by CDR3 protein sequence, retaining the most common genes and DNA. Clone size and V and J calls follow TCRdb, not the original study. Recorded for this sample are 300,000 to 350,000 distinct CDR3 sequences; approximately 4% of them occurred a single time. The ten top clones hold roughly 26% of the sample.

What this sample's treatment or condition label stands for: live attenuated yellow fever vaccine strain. Two biological replicates of bulk PBMCs were collected at each blood-draw timepoint. PBMCs were isolated from peripheral blood using a standard Ficoll-Paque protocol. TriZol was used to extract RNA from bulk PBMCs, CD4 and CD8 fractions, and dextramer-positive and dextramer-negative fractions. The paper's findings and limits, for the study overall: Compared with the primary T-cell response, the secondary T-cell response was faster but weaker, reaching its peak on day 5 rather than on day 15. After the booster, most of the clones that had expanded following primary vaccination were detected again (around 97% of CD4 and around 87% of CD8), which suggests that memory was broadly maintained. Only two donors were included in the study, so the extent to which the findings can be generalized is limited. Computational filtering was required because FACS-sorted repertoires could contain abundant contaminating clonotypes from the bulk population. A small fraction of clonotypes showed up in both the CD4 and CD8 compartments, probably as a result of convergent recombination.

The sample consisted of PBMCs, taken 5 days after the yellow fever booster vaccination. The clonotype was recovered from a man between 18 and 29 years old who received the YFV17D yellow fever vaccine.

The DNA sequence reads TGTGCCAGCAGCTTATTAAGGCAGGGGACCGGGGAGCTGTTTTTT. This sequence encodes CASSLLRQGTGELFF. Recombination linked TRBV7-2 to TRBJ2-2; the D segment could be TRBD1, given 6 matching bases. CDR3 length: 15 amino acids, cysteine to phenylalanine. The read is trimmed to its CDR3 DNA, 45 bases read in frame from base 1. The V and J ends are trimmed by 2 bases and 5 bases, leaving 12 bases between them. The germline V gene sets CDR1 to SGHTA and CDR2 to FQGNSA.